Here is one T cell receptor (beta chain) with its context. The antigen remains undetermined. This sequence may be a read error, since a much larger clone differs from it by one base. The sample comes from a study of blood T cells in healthy people across ages. Looking at the study overall: Template-switching capture recovered about one barcoded beta molecule per two T cells.

It was with a sample-barcoded 5' primer and a J-beta primer mix that a second PCR of roughly 7 to 12 cycles was run. TCRdb re-called the 5' RACE reads through MiXCR, storing one row per CDR3 protein. The table lists 1.5 million to 2 million distinct CDR3 sequences, 30% to 40% of them singletons. Every sample gave at least 5 micrograms of total RNA when it was extracted. Study-wide findings and caveats: In these data, TCR beta diversity tracked strongly with naive T cell percentage.

The CDR3 is 14 residues long. Germline loops: CDR1 LGHNA, CDR2 YNFKEQ. This chain connects TRBV4-2 to TRBJ2-4, with D possibly being TRBD1 (5 bases). The J call is in doubt because the DNA end fits TRBJ2-5 better. The sample comprised blood. This receptor was identified in a woman in her twenties or thirties in good health. In DNA form, the CDR3 reads TGTGCCGGCAGCCTGACCCTAGGGGAAGAGACCCAGTACTTC. Its translation is CAGSLTLGEETQYF.